One and the same sample provided the 27 T cell receptor beta chains below, sequenced in a study of cytomegalovirus exposure and HLA in healthy donors. The PCR ran on 60 Vbeta and 13 Jbeta primers. Some clones are missing from TCRdb's copy, which holds only in-frame ones; the method was immunoSEQ multiplex PCR. Of over 55,000 clones listed, around three quarters were seen once; the top ten hold around 4.7%. Sequencing was done on a sample of PBMCs. The origin of the receptors is a woman between 25 and 40 years old in good health and CMV-seronegative.

This chain joins TRBV18 and TRBJ2-7; TRBD1 aligns across 7 bases. The germline CDR1 and CDR2 sequences are KGHSH and LQKENI. The CDR3 length is 14 residues. V shed 6 bases, J shed 5 bases, and the junction held 10 bases outside the gene matches. CDR3 region: CASSNQGTENEQYF. The CDR3 bases are TGTGCCAGCTCCAACCAAGGGACAGAGAACGAGCAGTACTTC.

A few counts support this clone. V usage is TRBV6-1 and J usage is TRBJ2-2; TRBD1 agrees at 7 bases. CDR3 length: 14 amino acids. With V trimmed by 8 bases and J by 3 bases, 6 bases remained unmatched. The germline V gene encodes CDR1 MNHNS and CDR2 SASEGT. CDR3 sequence: CASPRTGDTGELFF. CDR3 sequence (DNA): TGTGCCAGCCCCCGGACAGGTGACACCGGGGAGCTGTTTTTT.

CDR3 DNA: TGTGCCAGCAGCGTAAAAGGAGATGGGGGGAGTTACACCTTC. Protein: CASSVKGDGGSYTF. This chain links TRBV9 with TRBJ1-2; weak D call: TRBD1 (5 bases). The CDR3 runs to 14 residues. V shed 1 base and J shed 11 bases, with 18 bases lying between them. The germline gives CDR1 SGDLS, CDR2 YYNGEE.

The chain employs TRBV29-1 and TRBJ2-2; D ambiguous. This CDR3 is 13 amino acids long. Germline CDR1 is SQVTM and CDR2 is ANQGSEA. V lost 3 bases and J lost 2, with 7 bases in between. CDR3 in DNA: TGCAGCGTTGATCCCCGTAACACCGGGGAGCTGTTTTTT. The encoded protein is CSVDPRNTGELFF.

The chain joins TRBV29-1 to TRBJ2-7; maybe TRBD2 (6 bases). The germline V gene encodes CDR1 SQVTM and CDR2 ANQGSEA. Trimming left V 0 bases short and J 6 bases short, with 18 bases between. CDR3 length: 15 residues. The CDR3 spells CSVEDNTGDFREQYF. In DNA form, the CDR3 reads TGCAGCGTTGAAGATAATACGGGGGACTTTCGCGAGCAGTACTTC.

V gene TRBV18 combines with J gene TRBJ1-5; D call uncertain. V lost 6 bases, J lost 2 bases, and 14 bases lay in between. The CDR3 is 15 residues long. Germline V gene data show CDR1 as KGHSH and CDR2 as LQKENI. Written as DNA, the CDR3 is TGTGCCAGCTCCTCTGAGGCGGGAGGCAATCAGCCCCAGCATTTT. Translation gives CASSSEAGGNQPQHF.

The rearrangement joins TRBV27 to TRBJ2-7, with TRBD1 identical over 7 bases. This CDR3 is built from 14 residues. Germline CDR1 is MNHEY and CDR2 is SMNVEV (reference sequence). After removal of 6 bases from V and 3 bases from J, the junction contained 8 bases not matched to a gene. The chain's CDR3 is CASRPGPGGYEQYF. As DNA, the CDR3 is TGTGCCAGCAGACCCGGGCCAGGGGGCTACGAGCAGTACTTC.

The chain has TRBV6-5 and TRBJ1-1; 7 bases line up with TRBD1. The CDR3 spans 16 residues. Germline loops: CDR1 MNHEY, CDR2 SVGAGI. Trimming took 3 bases from V and 3 from J; bases not matched to a gene: 10. The CDR3 DNA reads TGTGCCAGCAGTTATGGCAGGGGGTGGGAGGACACTGAAGCTTTCTTT. Its protein product is CASSYGRGWEDTEAFF.

V and J are TRBV6-1 and TRBJ2-2, with a tentative D call TRBD1 (5 bases). Per the germline V gene, CDR1 is MNHNS and CDR2 is SASEGT. The length of the CDR3 is 15 residues. The V end was cut by 0 bases, the J end by 6 bases, with 11 bases between. Here the CDR3 reads CASSEARVRAGELFF. The CDR3 region has the DNA TGTGCCAGCAGTGAAGCCAGGGTTCGAGCCGGGGAGCTGTTTTTT.

Regarding this clone: A junction boundary mismatches the germline segment, possibly from a read error. The chain employs TRBV7-7 and TRBJ2-7; D remains unclear. The CDR3 runs 15 residues. Germline V lookup: CDR1 SSHAT, CDR2 FNYEAQ (reference sequence). CDR3 sequence: CASSLDAHESYEQYF. The CDR3 DNA follows: TGTGCTAGCAGCTTAGATGCGCACGAGTCCTACGAGCAGTACTTC.

The rearrangement uses TRBV29-1 and TRBJ2-1; TRBD2 matches at 7 bases. The CDR3 consists of 14 residues. Germline-derived CDR1 and CDR2 are SQVTM and ANQGSEA. The J segment lost 6 bases and the V segment lost 6 bases, leaving 11 bases of the junction unmatched. CDR3 loop: CSVARGRSFNEQFF. CDR3 coding DNA: TGCAGCGTGGCTCGCGGGAGAAGCTTCAATGAGCAGTTCTTC.

The rearrangement links TRBV7-8 to TRBJ1-1, with TRBD1 matching 7 bases. Losses at the gene ends were 5 bases for V and 7 bases for J; bases not matched to a gene: 10. The CDR3 extends over 14 amino acids. Germline-derived CDR1 and CDR2 are SGHVS and FQNEAQ. The CDR3 is CASSPRQGTGEAFF. The CDR3 coding sequence is TGTGCCAGCAGCCCAAGACAGGGCACGGGTGAAGCTTTCTTT.

This chain links TRBV5-1 with TRBJ1-2, with D possibly being TRBD1 (5 bases). The CDR3 consists of 14 residues. Trimming took 3 bases from V and 0 from J, leaving 9 bases between them. Germline lookup yields CDR1 SGHRS and CDR2 YFSETQ. CDR3 in DNA: TGCGCCAGCAGCTCCGGACAAGCTAACTATGGCTACACCTTC. It encodes CASSSGQANYGYTF.

V and J are TRBV7-2 and TRBJ2-5, with D possibly being TRBD2 (6 bases). The CDR3 runs 16 residues. Germline CDR1 SGHTA, CDR2 FQGNSA. V dropped 3 bases and J dropped 4 bases, with 18 bases sitting between them. CDR3 sequence (DNA): TGTGCCAGCAGCTTGAGTAGGAGGGAAAGAGGAGAGACCCAGTACTTC. It encodes CASSLSRRERGETQYF. Complete variable domain (other parts from reference TRBV7-2 and TRBJ2-5): GAGVSQSPSNKVTEKGKDVELRCDPISGHTALYWYRQSLGQGLEFLIYFQGNSAPDKSGLPSDRFSAERTGGSVSTLTIQRTQQEDSAVYLCASSLSRRERGETQYFGPGTRLLVL.

V gene TRBV29-1 combines with J gene TRBJ1-2, with 7 bases aligning to TRBD1. The trim removed 5 bases at V and 8 bases at J, leaving 11 bases unmatched. This CDR3 spans 13 amino acids. Germline lookup yields CDR1 SQVTM and CDR2 ANQGSEA. The CDR3 sequence is CSVTGRLQGGYTF. CDR3 nucleotides: TGCAGCGTTACAGGCAGGTTACAGGGGGGCTACACCTTC.

This clone has only a few counts. This sequence joins TRBV30 and TRBJ2-2; maybe TRBD2 (6 bases). The germline V gene encodes CDR1 GTSNPN and CDR2 SVGIG (reference sequence). V gave up 2 bases and J gave up 14 bases, with 12 bases separating them. This CDR3 is 11 amino acids long. In DNA, the CDR3 is TGTGCCTGGAGTCTCGCGGGACCCCTGTTTTTT. Residues: CAWSLAGPLFF.

This rearrangement joins TRBV7-8 to TRBJ2-7, with 7 bases that match TRBD2. Losses at the gene ends were 7 bases for V and 3 bases for J; bases not matched to a gene: 12. The CDR3 is 15 residues long. Germline loops: CDR1 SGHVS, CDR2 FQNEAQ. CDR3 region: CASTPLAASGYEQYF. Here the CDR3 DNA reads TGTGCCAGCACCCCTCTAGCGGCATCGGGCTACGAGCAGTACTTC.

The V gene is TRBV30, the J gene TRBJ2-7; 7 nucleotides match TRBD1. Per germline, CDR1 GTSNPN and CDR2 SVGIG (reference sequence). The CDR3 is made up of 14 amino acids. V was clipped by 2 bases and J by 5 bases; unmatched bases: 9. The DNA for the CDR3 is TGTGCCTGGAGTTTCCGACAGGGCGCCAACGAGCAGTACTTC. Residues: CAWSFRQGANEQYF. The variable domain in full, completed from reference TRBV30 and TRBJ2-7, reads SQTIHQWPATLVQPVGSPLSLECTVEGTSNPNLYWYRQAAGRGLQLLFYSVGIGQISSEVPQNLSASRPQDRQFILSSKKLLLSDSGFYLCAWSFRQGANEQYFGPGTRLTVT.

V and J are TRBV4-1 and TRBJ1-1; unclear D gene. The germline V and J ends were trimmed by 5 bases and 1 base, with 11 bases remaining between them. CDR1 and CDR2 (germline): MGHRA, YSYEKL. The CDR3 has 14 amino acids. CDR3 loop: CASSGGARNTEAFF. The CDR3, as DNA: TGCGCCAGCAGCGGAGGAGCTCGGAACACTGAAGCTTTCTTT.

The rearrangement links TRBV5-1 to TRBJ2-1; D uncertain. The CDR3 sequence is 15 residues long. Germline CDR1 reads SGHRS; CDR2 reads YFSETQ. The V gene lost 1 base and the J gene lost 0 bases, with 8 bases spanning the gap. In nucleotides, the CDR3 is TGCGCCAGCAGCTTGACTACAAGCTCCTACAATGAGCAGTTCTTC. Protein product: CASSLTTSSYNEQFF.

The rearrangement uses TRBV29-1 and TRBJ1-2, with TRBD1 matching over 11 bases. The CDR3 covers 12 residues. In germline, CDR1 is SQVTM, CDR2 ANQGSEA. V was clipped by 6 bases and J by 8 bases; unmatched bases: 5. The DNA for the CDR3 is TGCAGCGTCGTAGGGACAGGGGGAGGCTACACCTTC. Translating gives CSVVGTGGGYTF. Combining the CDR3 with reference TRBV29-1 and TRBJ1-2 gives the whole variable domain SAVISQKPSRDICQRGTSLTIQCQVDSQVTMMFWYRQQPGQSLTLIATANQGSEATYESGFVIDKFPISRPNLTFSTLTVSNMSPEDSSIYLCSVVGTGGGYTFGSGTRLTVV.

This chain links TRBV10-2 with TRBJ1-1, with D uncertain. Germline lookup yields CDR1 WSHSY and CDR2 SAAADI. The V end was cut by 7 bases, the J end by 1 base, with 10 bases between. The CDR3 is 13 residues long. CDR3 amino acids: CASMYSQNTEAFF. CDR3 coding DNA: TGCGCCAGCATGTACAGCCAGAACACTGAAGCTTTCTTT.

This chain connects TRBV5-6 to TRBJ2-1, with D uncertain. The CDR3 is 11 amino acids. V lost 5 bases and J lost 6, with 6 bases in between. Per germline, CDR1 SGHDT and CDR2 YYEEEE. The CDR3: CASRRINEQFF. CDR3 DNA: TGTGCCAGCAGGAGAATCAATGAGCAGTTCTTC.

About this clone: A read error may produce the germline difference seen at one junction end. V is TRBV9 and J is TRBJ2-7; 11 bases line up with TRBD1. Germline V lookup: CDR1 SGDLS, CDR2 YYNGEE. The CDR3 has 14 amino acids. In DNA form, the CDR3 reads TGTGCCAAAGTCGGGACAGGGGGAAACTGGTCCCGGAACTTC. Translated, it gives CAKVGTGGNWSRNF.

CDR3 nucleotide sequence: TGTGCCTGGAGTGTAAGGGGGCGGACTGGGGAGTACTTC. Encoded protein: CAWSVRGRTGEYF. This sequence joins TRBV30 and TRBJ2-7; 7 bases match TRBD1. Trimming removed 0 bases from V and 11 bases from J; junction bases left unmatched: 10. Germline V gene lookup returns CDR1 GTSNPN and CDR2 SVGIG (reference sequence). The CDR3 sequence is 13 residues long.

This clone has only a few counts. The CDR3 nucleotides read TGTGCCAGCAGTGAGTTTATGACAGGGGATCGGACTGAAGCTTTCTTT. Its protein is CASSEFMTGDRTEAFF. V is TRBV6-1 and J is TRBJ1-1, with 8 positions matching TRBD1. The CDR3 is 16 amino acids. Germline values: CDR1 MNHNS, CDR2 SASEGT. V gave up 3 bases and J gave up 5 bases; unmatched junction bases: 11.

The chain has TRBV30 and TRBJ1-5; TRBD1 agrees at 10 bases. Trimming took 2 bases from V and 0 from J; bases not matched to a gene: 16. The CDR3 consists of 20 residues. The germline V gene encodes CDR1 GTSNPN and CDR2 SVGIG (reference sequence). In DNA form, the CDR3 reads TGTGCCTGGAGTACAGCAGAGGACAGGGGGACGGGATATAGCAATCAGCCCCAGCATTTT. Its translation: CAWSTAEDRGTGYSNQPQHF.